A single sample gave rise to the 27 T cell receptor beta chains below, sequenced in a study of T-cell memory formation after mild COVID-19. One entry per CDR3 protein, called by TCRdb with MiXCR from the 5' RACE reads. In the table there are 550,000 to 600,000 distinct CDR3 sequences, approximately 21% of which are singletons. Source material: PBMCs or a T cell subset sorted from them (not recorded which). The receptors were sampled from an adult woman who had mild COVID-19 (a few samples of this study predate the infection). Cell type and time point are not known.

The CDR3: CASSFRGQGSSYEQYF. The CDR3 bases are TGTGCCAGCAGCTTCCGTGGACAGGGAAGCTCCTACGAGCAGTACTTC. V gene TRBV7-9 combines with J gene TRBJ2-7; 8 nucleotides align to TRBD1. Germline V gives CDR1 SEHNR, CDR2 FQNEAQ (reference sequence). J lost 0 bases, V lost 3 bases, and 7 bases had no gene match. The CDR3 is 16 amino acids.

The rearrangement joins TRBV9 to TRBJ1-1; 10 bases map to TRBD1. V lost 4 bases, J lost 8 bases, and 11 bases stayed unmatched. Germline V gene lookup returns CDR1 SGDLS and CDR2 YYNGEE. The CDR3 spans 15 residues. This CDR3 reads CASSPLGGGQGEAFF. For the CDR3, the DNA is TGTGCCAGCAGCCCACTTGGGGGGGGACAGGGGGAAGCTTTCTTT.

This clonotype appeared a few times. V and J are TRBV4-3 and TRBJ2-1; 10 nucleotides line up with TRBD2. Germline trimming cut 5 bases from V and 7 bases from J; bases unmatched to any gene: 11. The germline V gene encodes CDR1 LGHNA and CDR2 YSLEER. The CDR3 runs to 16 residues. The CDR3 sequence is CASSYQNRLAGNEQFF. CDR3 nucleotides: TGCGCCAGCAGCTACCAAAACCGACTAGCGGGTAATGAGCAGTTCTTC.

In this sample, this clonotype turned up a few times. The gene calls are TRBV15 and TRBJ1-2; 8 nucleotides agree with TRBD1. CDR1 and CDR2 (germline): LNHNV, YYDKDF (reference sequence). With V trimmed by 0 bases and J by 9 bases, 15 bases remained unmatched. CDR3 length: 17 residues. The CDR3 region is CATSRDSTGVRGRSYTF. CDR3 nucleotides: TGTGCCACCAGCAGAGATTCGACAGGGGTACGCGGTAGAAGCTACACCTTC.

The chain combines TRBV20-1 with TRBJ1-2; perhaps TRBD1 as D (6 bases). The germline V and J ends were trimmed by 0 bases and 5 bases, with 10 bases remaining between them. Germline CDR1 is DFQATT and CDR2 is SNEGSKA (reference sequence). The CDR3 contains 13 residues. The CDR3 coding sequence is TGCAGTGCTAGAGATGTAGGACAGTATGGCTACACCTTC. Translating gives CSARDVGQYGYTF.

This clonotype was found a few times. V usage is TRBV6-5 and J usage is TRBJ2-3, with a tentative D call TRBD1 (6 bases). Germline-derived CDR1 and CDR2 are MNHEY and SVGAGI. The V end was cut by 4 bases, the J end by 0 bases, with 14 bases between. This CDR3 is built from 16 residues. The CDR3, as DNA: TGTGCCAGCAGTTCGGGACATGTGGGGAGCACAGATACGCAGTATTTT. Translating gives CASSSGHVGSTDTQYF.

The gene calls are TRBV12-3 or TRBV12-4 and TRBJ2-5; the D gene is possibly TRBD2 (5 bases). The CDR3 length is 13 residues. The V end was cut by 3 bases, the J end by 5 bases, with 10 bases between. CDR3 protein: CASSLSRVETQYF. Written as DNA, the CDR3 is TGTGCCAGCAGTTTGTCGAGGGTGGAGACCCAGTACTTC.

This clonotype was found a few times. J is TRBJ2-7 and V is TRBV20-1, with D maybe TRBD1 (7 bases). The CDR3 is made up of 14 amino acids. Deletions cut 6 bases from V and 2 bases from J, with 17 bases between. Looked up from germline, CDR1 is DFQATT and CDR2 is SNEGSKA (reference sequence). CDR3 sequence reads: CSASGGTATYEQYF. The DNA of the CDR3 is TGCAGTGCCAGCGGCGGGACAGCTACCTACGAGCAGTACTTC.

There are a few counts of this clonotype. The CDR3 loop is CASSLGGATSEKLFF. In DNA form, the CDR3 reads TGCGCCAGCAGCCTTGGCGGGGCGACGTCTGAAAAACTGTTTTTT. The rearrangement joins TRBV4-3 to TRBJ1-4; TRBD1 is a possible D gene (5 bases). Germline V CDR1 and CDR2: LGHNA, YSLEER. This CDR3 contains 15 residues. V was clipped by 4 bases and J by 7 bases, with 16 bases between them.

Many counts were recorded for this clonotype. This chain joins TRBV12-3 or TRBV12-4 and TRBJ2-7; D not certain. The length of the CDR3 is 13 residues. V was pared by 3 bases and J by 2 bases, with 8 bases between. The CDR3 region is CASSFRGTYEQYF. The CDR3 DNA follows: TGTGCCAGCAGTTTCCGCGGTACCTACGAGCAGTACTTC.

This clonotype has just a few counts. The chain employs TRBV7-3 and TRBJ2-3; 8 nucleotides line up with TRBD2. The CDR3 length is 15 residues. V lost 2 bases and J lost 5; bases outside the gene matches: 6. Germline lookup yields CDR1 SGHTA and CDR2 FQGTGA. The CDR3 bases are TGTGCCAGCAGCTTAGAACTAGCGGTGGGAGATACGCAGTATTTT. Its translation: CASSLELAVGDTQYF.

This clonotype was seen repeatedly, ten times or more. The chain uses TRBV24-1 and TRBJ2-1, with 14 bases identical to TRBD2. From germline, CDR1 is KGHDR and CDR2 SFDVKD. V was clipped by 4 bases and J by 4 bases; unmatched bases: 5. The CDR3 length is 17 residues. CDR3 residues: CATSDSGTSGGYNEQFF. CDR3 coding DNA: TGTGCCACCAGTGACTCCGGGACTAGCGGGGGATACAATGAGCAGTTCTTC.

This clonotype was observed a few times. The chain carries TRBV10-3 and TRBJ2-3, with TRBD2 matching over 12 bases. The CDR3 sequence is 16 residues long. V lost 2 bases to trimming and J lost 5 bases; unmatched junction nucleotides: 5. CDR1 is ENHRY and CDR2 is SYGVKD in the germline V gene. CDR3 DNA sequence: TGTGCCATCAGTGAGACGGGACTAGCGGGTGTAGATACGCAGTATTTT. Translating gives CAISETGLAGVDTQYF.

This clonotype showed up just a few times. The chain links TRBV20-1 to TRBJ1-1, with D tentatively TRBD1 (6 bases). Germline CDR1 is DFQATT and CDR2 is SNEGSKA (reference sequence). The CDR3 has 16 amino acids. V was clipped by 0 bases and J by 3 bases, with 17 bases between them. CDR3 region: CSARDLDSRGYTEAFF. Here the CDR3 DNA reads TGCAGTGCTAGAGACCTGGACAGTAGGGGATACACTGAAGCTTTCTTT.

The chain employs TRBV19 and TRBJ2-3; D not resolved. Deletions cut 10 bases from V and 5 bases from J, with 13 bases between. Per the germline V gene, CDR1 is LNHDA and CDR2 is SQIVND (reference sequence). The CDR3 runs to 12 residues. For the CDR3, the DNA is TGTGCCACCAGGACCTACGGAGATACGCAGTATTTT. The encoded protein is CATRTYGDTQYF.

This chain uses TRBV14 with TRBJ2-7; D is uncertain. The ends were cut back, 3 bases at V and 7 bases at J, with 10 bases in the middle. Germline assignment: CDR1 SGHDN and CDR2 FVKESK. This CDR3 comprises 12 residues. CDR3 amino acids: CASSQAWSEQYF. The CDR3 region has the DNA TGTGCCAGCAGCCAGGCTTGGTCTGAGCAGTACTTC.

The chain employs TRBV5-5 and TRBJ2-3; 9 bases map to TRBD1. Per germline, CDR1 SGHKS and CDR2 YYEKEE (reference sequence). The CDR3 loop spans 17 amino acids. The J segment lost 3 bases and the V segment lost 0 bases, leaving 8 bases of the junction unmatched. This CDR3 reads CASSLDGGQGRTDTQYF. The CDR3 DNA reads as TGTGCCAGCAGCTTGGATGGAGGACAGGGGAGGACAGATACGCAGTATTTT.

This clonotype occurred a few times. The chain employs TRBV30 and TRBJ1-2; 7 bases align to TRBD1. V shed 3 bases, J shed 8 bases, and the junction held 9 bases outside the gene matches. The CDR3 sequence is 13 residues long. CDR1 and CDR2 (germline): GTSNPN, SVGIG (reference sequence). The CDR3 DNA is TGTGCCTGGAGGCAGGGGGGTTTGCGAGGCTACACCTTC. Its translation: CAWRQGGLRGYTF. Using reference TRBV30 and TRBJ1-2 for the parts outside the CDR3, the full variable domain is SQTIHQWPATLVQPVGSPLSLECTVEGTSNPNLYWYRQAAGRGLQLLFYSVGIGQISSEVPQNLSASRPQDRQFILSSKKLLLSDSGFYLCAWRQGGLRGYTFGSGTRLTVV.

The rearrangement uses TRBV11-2 and TRBJ2-1, with 14 nucleotides matching TRBD2. Germline V CDR1 and CDR2: SGHAT, FQNNGV. The CDR3 contains 20 residues. Trimming cost V 4 bases and J 7 bases; bases outside gene matches: 18. For the CDR3, the DNA is TGTGCCAGCAGCTCGGGACTAGCGGGAGTTCGAAGGACTGGGGAAAATGAGCAGTTCTTC. Translation: CASSSGLAGVRRTGENEQFF.

This clonotype came up a few times. V usage is TRBV5-4 and J usage is TRBJ1-6; 7 positions agree with TRBD1. Germline loops: CDR1 SGHNT, CDR2 YYREEE (reference sequence). Trimming cost V 0 bases and J 7 bases; bases outside gene matches: 10. The CDR3 is made up of 17 amino acids. The CDR3 DNA follows: TGTGCCAGCAGCTTGGACAGGACAGGCCCCGGGAATTCACCCCTCCACTTT. This translates into CASSLDRTGPGNSPLHF.

This clonotype came up a few times. The rearrangement joins TRBV6-2 or TRBV6-3 to TRBJ1-2; 7 nucleotides align to TRBD1. Per the germline V gene, CDR1 is MNHEY and CDR2 is SVGEGT. This CDR3 is 14 amino acids long. V dropped 6 bases and J dropped 4; count of bases not matched to a gene: 8. CDR3 nucleotide sequence: TGTGCCAGCAGGTACACAGGGGAGGTCTATGGCTACACCTTC. This gives the protein CASRYTGEVYGYTF.

The chain links TRBV7-3 to TRBJ2-1; unclear D gene. The CDR3 is 16 amino acids. Germline CDR1 SGHTA, CDR2 FQGTGA. V was clipped by 2 bases and J by 1 base, with 12 bases between them. The CDR3 spells CASSLYIGRSYNEQFF. The DNA for the CDR3 is TGTGCCAGCAGCTTATATATTGGGCGTTCCTACAATGAGCAGTTCTTC.

This clonotype occurred a few times. CDR3: CASSYGTGGYNEQFF. CDR3 coding DNA: TGTGCCAGCAGTTACGGGACAGGGGGGTACAATGAGCAGTTCTTC. J is TRBJ2-1 and V is TRBV12-3 or TRBV12-4; 11 bases agree with TRBD1. The V and J ends lost 4 bases and 4 bases, in that order; junction bases with no gene match: 3. CDR3 length: 15 residues.

The rearrangement links TRBV2 to TRBJ2-1, with D perhaps being TRBD1 or TRBD2 (5 bases each). Trimming took off 0 bases at V and 9 bases at J, with 21 bases between the two ends. The CDR3 is made up of 17 amino acids. Germline V gene data show CDR1 as SNHLY and CDR2 as FYNNEI. The CDR3 DNA sequence: TGTGCCAGCAGTGAAGCCCACAGAGGACGGACTGGGGGTGAGCAGTTCTTC. Amino acid sequence: CASSEAHRGRTGGEQFF.

Written as DNA, the CDR3 is TGTGCCTGGAGTGTATTAAGGAGGACAGCCCCCAAACCCTACGAGCAGTACTTC. Amino acids: CAWSVLRRTAPKPYEQYF. The genes are TRBV30 and TRBJ2-7, with D tentatively TRBD1 (6 bases). V shed 0 bases and J shed 2 bases, with 23 bases lying between them. CDR1 and CDR2 (germline): GTSNPN, SVGIG (reference sequence). CDR3 length equals 18 residues.

The chain employs TRBV7-2 and TRBJ2-1; 10 positions match TRBD2. The CDR3 covers 15 residues. J lost 4 bases, V lost 5 bases, and 5 bases had no gene match. Germline V gene data show CDR1 as SGHTA and CDR2 as FQGNSA. The CDR3 spells CASSARTSGYNEQFF. The DNA for the CDR3 is TGTGCCAGCAGCGCCAGGACTAGCGGTTACAATGAGCAGTTCTTC.

The V and J genes are TRBV29-1 and TRBJ2-7, with D uncertain. CDR3 length: 11 amino acids. The germline V gene has CDR1 SQVTM and CDR2 ANQGSEA. The V gene lost 0 bases and the J gene lost 2 bases, with 2 bases spanning the gap. CDR3 DNA sequence: TGCAGCGTTGAAGAAACCTACGAGCAGTACTTC. Translating it yields CSVEETYEQYF.